Each of the 24 T cell receptor beta chains below was sequenced from the same sample in a study of read filtering for tumor transcriptome and immune sequencing. Molecular barcoded adaptors covering alpha/delta and beta/gamma chains were used on roughly 400 ng RNA. TCRdb analysed the reads with MiXCR anew, one entry per CDR3 protein. The table has 62,000 or so distinct CDR3 sequences, 20% seen once. Source material: a population of CD138-negative cells sorted from bone marrow. These receptors were taken from a donor aged 40 or older with multiple myeloma.

This clonotype was seen just once. V usage is TRBV5-6 and J usage is TRBJ2-1, with 9 bases fitting TRBD1. CDR1 and CDR2 from the germline V gene are SGHDT and YYEEEE. Germline trimming cut 3 bases from V and 9 bases from J; bases unmatched to any gene: 1. The CDR3 sequence is 12 residues long. The DNA for the CDR3 is TGTGCCAGCAGCTGGGACAGGGTTGAGCAGTTCTTC. Translated, it gives CASSWDRVEQFF.

This clonotype was counted many times. The chain joins TRBV12-3 or TRBV12-4 to TRBJ1-4, with D uncertain. Trimming took 0 bases from V and 5 from J, leaving 4 bases between them. The CDR3 is 13 residues long. The DNA for the CDR3 is TGTGCCAGCAGTTTAGCACAGAATGAAAAACTGTTTTTT. Its protein product is CASSLAQNEKLFF.

This clonotype is a singleton in its sample. Possible read error: a much larger clone is one base away. The rearrangement joins TRBV20-1 to TRBJ2-1; 15 bases are shared with TRBD2. Germline V gives CDR1 DFQATT, CDR2 SNEGSKA (reference sequence). V shed 4 bases, J shed 2 bases, and the junction held 3 bases outside the gene matches. CDR3 size: 16 residues. CDR3 coding DNA: TGCAGTGCTACCGGGACTAGCGGGAGGCCCTACAATGAGCAGTTCTTC. Its protein is CSATGTSGRPYNEQFF.

This clonotype was counted at least ten times. The V gene is TRBV7-9, the J gene TRBJ2-5; 11 nucleotides align to TRBD1. The germline CDR1 and CDR2 sequences are SEHNR and FQNEAQ (reference sequence). V lost 5 bases, J lost 5 bases, and 7 bases stayed unmatched. This CDR3 has 15 residues. This CDR3 reads CASSQGQGATETQYF. The CDR3, as DNA: TGTGCCAGCAGCCAAGGACAGGGGGCGACGGAGACCCAGTACTTC.

This clonotype was detected once. At one end the junction does not follow the germline gene, possibly because of a read error. The rearrangement links TRBV4-1 to TRBJ2-3, with D tentatively TRBD1 or TRBD2 (5 bases each). Looked up from germline, CDR1 is MGHRA and CDR2 is YSYEKL. The CDR3 loop spans 16 amino acids. The CDR3 sequence: CAGSQEERDRQNTQYF. In DNA, the CDR3 is TGCGCCGGCAGCCAAGAGGAACGGGACCGTCAAAATACGCAGTATTTT.

This chain joins TRBV2 and TRBJ1-5; TRBD1 is a possible D gene (6 bases). Trimming cost V 7 bases and J 5 bases, with 15 bases left between them. The CDR3 totals 14 residues. Germline loops: CDR1 SNHLY, CDR2 FYNNEI. The DNA for the CDR3 is TGTGCCAGCAACCCCTCAGGGGATTATCAGCCCCAGCATTTT. It is translated as CASNPSGDYQPQHF.

Of note for this clonotype: The junction departs from germline at one end; a sequencing error may be responsible. The rearrangement uses TRBV12-3 or TRBV12-4 and TRBJ2-7; D is possibly TRBD1 or TRBD2 (5 bases each). The CDR3 covers 14 residues. CDR3 loop: CAGSPGTEAYEQYF. The CDR3 region has the DNA TGTGCCGGCAGCCCCGGGACCGAGGCCTACGAGCAGTACTTC.

There are many counts of this clonotype. The chain combines TRBV7-9 with TRBJ2-2; D call uncertain. V was trimmed by 0 bases and J by 2 bases, leaving 7 bases between them. The CDR3 runs 15 residues. Per germline, CDR1 SEHNR and CDR2 FQNEAQ (reference sequence). The CDR3: CASSLAQINTGELFF. The CDR3 DNA sequence: TGTGCCAGCAGCTTAGCGCAGATAAACACCGGGGAGCTGTTTTTT.

A word on this clonotype: It is likely a read error, because the conserved phenylalanine at the end of the CDR3 is missing. The V gene is TRBV6-1, the J gene TRBJ2-1; TRBD1 is a possible D gene (6 bases). This CDR3 has 15 residues. Germline V lookup: CDR1 MNHNS, CDR2 SASEGT. V dropped 3 bases and J dropped 8 bases, with 17 bases sitting between them. CDR3 region: CASSEQGSYSDEQFL. DNA of the CDR3: TGTGCCAGCAGTGAGCAGGGGAGCTATAGCGATGAGCAGTTCCTC.

This clonotype was detected many times. This rearrangement joins TRBV10-3 to TRBJ2-1; 11 nucleotides match TRBD2. V lost 10 bases to trimming and J lost 0 bases; unmatched junction nucleotides: 14. Germline loops: CDR1 ENHRY, CDR2 SYGVKD. CDR3 length equals 18 residues. The CDR3 sequence is CATTTSGERGSSYNEQFF. The CDR3 nucleotides are TGTGCCACGACGACTAGCGGGGAGAGGGGGAGCTCCTACAATGAGCAGTTCTTC.

The rearrangement uses TRBV24-1 and TRBJ2-1; either TRBD1 or TRBD2 may supply D (6 bases each). Trimming removed 3 bases at V and 5 bases at J, with 13 bases between. This CDR3 is 15 amino acids long. Germline V CDR1 and CDR2: KGHDR, SFDVKD. Here the CDR3 reads CATSDGGPGNNEQFF. CDR3 coding DNA: TGTGCCACCAGTGATGGGGGGCCCGGGAACAATGAGCAGTTCTTC.

The rearrangement uses TRBV20-1 and TRBJ1-3; D is ambiguous. The germline V and J ends were trimmed by 6 bases and 2 bases, with 14 bases remaining between them. This CDR3 comprises 14 residues. Per germline, CDR1 DFQATT and CDR2 SNEGSKA (reference sequence). CDR3 protein: CSARSSEAGNTIYF. CDR3 DNA sequence: TGCAGTGCAAGGAGCAGCGAGGCTGGAAACACCATATATTTT.

The chain joins TRBV19 to TRBJ1-2; tentative D call: TRBD1 (6 bases). This CDR3 contains 14 residues. Trimming removed 4 bases at V and 2 bases at J, with 11 bases between. The germline V gene has CDR1 LNHDA and CDR2 SQIVND (reference sequence). CDR3 region: CASSTPTGNYGYTF. CDR3 coding DNA: TGTGCCAGTAGTACACCCACAGGGAACTATGGCTACACCTTC.

The rearrangement joins TRBV6-1 to TRBJ2-1; 10 bases line up with TRBD2. The V and J ends lost 8 bases and 3 bases, in that order; junction bases with no gene match: 1. This CDR3 spans 13 amino acids. CDR1 and CDR2 (germline): MNHNS, SASEGT. CDR3 amino acids: CASVAGGYNEQFF. DNA of the CDR3: TGTGCCAGCGTAGCGGGGGGCTACAATGAGCAGTTCTTC.

With regard to this clonotype: This may be a read error, as it is one base from a much larger clone. The genes are TRBV6-5 and TRBJ2-7, with 7 bases that match TRBD1. Germline assignment: CDR1 MNHEY and CDR2 SVGAGI. The CDR3 sequence is 15 residues long. This CDR3 reads CASSLGTAEAYGQYF. The CDR3 nucleotides read TGTGCCAGCAGCCTCGGGACAGCGGAGGCCTACGGGCAGTACTTC.

This clonotype was seen ten or more times. The V gene is TRBV28, the J gene TRBJ2-5; possible D gene TRBD1, 6 bases. The CDR3 contains 13 residues. Germline CDR1 MDHEN, CDR2 SYDVKM. V lost 6 bases, J lost 1 base, and 9 bases lay in between. CDR3 sequence (DNA): TGTGCCAGCAGCAAGGACAGCCAAGAGACCCAGTACTTC. Amino acids: CASSKDSQETQYF.

This clonotype was observed at least ten times. The J gene is TRBJ2-1, the V gene TRBV5-1; the match to TRBD1 covers 8 bases. The CDR3 sequence is 17 residues long. The J segment lost 3 bases and the V segment lost 3 bases, leaving 11 bases of the junction unmatched. CDR1 is SGHRS, CDR2 YFSETQ, per germline. CDR3: CASSSTAGTGFYNEQFF. Here the CDR3 DNA reads TGCGCCAGCAGCTCGACGGCCGGGACAGGATTCTACAATGAGCAGTTCTTC.

The sample holds many counts of this clonotype. This is likely an artifact of a read error, given a far larger clone one base away. The chain carries TRBV12-3 or TRBV12-4 and TRBJ2-1, with TRBD1 identical over 8 bases. J gave up 7 bases and V 6 bases, and 8 bases lay outside the gene matches. CDR3 length: 14 residues. CDR3 sequence (DNA): TGTGCCAGCAGCCGCTGTGACAGGGGTAATGAGCAGTTCTTC. Translation: CASSRCDRGNEQFF.

Many counts were recorded for this clonotype. CDR3 protein: CASSLYANTEAFF. In DNA, the CDR3 is TGTGCCAGCAGCTTATATGCAAACACTGAAGCTTTCTTT. V gene TRBV7-2 combines with J gene TRBJ1-1; D remains ambiguous. Germline V CDR1 and CDR2: SGHTA, FQGNSA. This CDR3 has 13 amino acids. V gave up 2 bases and J gave up 2 bases, with 6 bases separating them.

The rearrangement links TRBV5-1 to TRBJ2-6, with TRBD2 as a possible D gene (5 bases). The CDR3 extends over 15 amino acids. V was cut by 4 bases and J by 4 bases, with 12 bases left in between. Germline assignment: CDR1 SGHRS and CDR2 YFSETQ. CDR3 DNA sequence: TGCGCCAGCAGCGCGGGCCCGGAAGGGGCCAACGTCCTGACTTTC. Encoded protein: CASSAGPEGANVLTF. Filled out from reference TRBV5-1 and TRBJ2-6, the complete variable domain reads KAGVTQTPRYLIKTRGQQVTLSCSPISGHRSVSWYQQTPGQGLQFLFEYFSETQRNKGNFPGRFSGRQFSNSRSEMNVSTLELGDSALYLCASSAGPEGANVLTFGAGSRLTVL.

This clonotype was detected many times. This chain joins TRBV28 and TRBJ2-1; D may be TRBD1 (6 bases). The ends were cut back, 4 bases at V and 6 bases at J, with 16 bases in the middle. The V gene's germline CDR1 is MDHEN and CDR2 SYDVKM. The CDR3 sequence is 15 residues long. CDR3 region: CASSSDRSRSNEQFF. The CDR3 bases are TGTGCCAGCAGTTCGGACAGAAGTAGGTCCAATGAGCAGTTCTTC.

The table lists this clonotype with many counts. The chain employs TRBV6-1 and TRBJ2-6; 10 bases fit TRBD1. The trim removed 3 bases at V and 2 bases at J, leaving 7 bases unmatched. CDR1 is MNHNS, CDR2 SASEGT, per germline. This CDR3 region has 18 residues. The CDR3 reads CASSETGQGLAGANVLTF. CDR3 coding DNA: TGTGCCAGCAGTGAGACGGGACAGGGGCTTGCTGGGGCCAACGTCCTGACTTTC.

This clonotype was seen only a few times. In nucleotides, the CDR3 is TGCAGTGCTTCAACAGGGTACAATCAGCCCCAGCATTTT. This sequence encodes CSASTGYNQPQHF. V is TRBV20-1 and J is TRBJ1-5; weak D call: TRBD1 (6 bases). Germline V gene sequence: CDR1 DFQATT, CDR2 SNEGSKA (reference sequence). The CDR3 has 13 residues. V lost 5 bases, J lost 3 bases, and 11 bases lay in between.

This clonotype has a count of ten or more. The chain carries TRBV5-5 and TRBJ2-1, with D possibly matching TRBD2 (5 bases). V was clipped by 0 bases and J by 1 base, with 8 bases between them. CDR1 SGHKS and CDR2 YYEKEE come from the germline V gene (reference sequence). The CDR3 runs 15 residues. The CDR3 region is CASSLDGDSYNEQFF. In nucleotides, the CDR3 is TGTGCCAGCAGCTTGGACGGGGATTCCTACAATGAGCAGTTCTTC.